Below, 18 T cell receptor beta chains from the same sample are listed, as sequenced in a study of cytomegalovirus exposure and HLA in healthy donors. The PCR was carried out with 60 Vbeta primers and 13 Jbeta primers. TCRdb's copy holds only in-frame clones and misses some; the assay was immunoSEQ multiplex PCR. The sample records over 100,000 clones, approximately 75% being singletons. The sequenced sample was PBMCs. These TCRs come from a man aged 50 or older in good health and CMV-seropositive.

This clone was counted a few times. V is TRBV29-1 and J is TRBJ2-5, with D perhaps matching TRBD2 (5 bases). The CDR3 totals 12 residues. Trimming pared 7 bases from V and 5 bases from J, leaving 14 bases between. Germline V gene sequence: CDR1 SQVTM, CDR2 ANQGSEA. The CDR3, as DNA: TGCAGCGCCGGACGGGGAGCGGAGACCCAGTACTTC. It codes for CSAGRGAETQYF. Filled out from reference TRBV29-1 and TRBJ2-5, the complete variable domain reads SAVISQKPSRDICQRGTSLTIQCQVDSQVTMMFWYRQQPGQSLTLIATANQGSEATYESGFVIDKFPISRPNLTFSTLTVSNMSPEDSSIYLCSAGRGAETQYFGPGTRLLVL.

The rearrangement joins TRBV6-4 to TRBJ2-1; TRBD2 might be the D (5 bases). Germline assignment: CDR1 MRHNA and CDR2 SNTAGT. This CDR3 contains 13 residues. V was trimmed by 8 bases and J by 13 bases, leaving 21 bases between them. The chain's CDR3 is CASSMSGTSRQFF. CDR3 coding DNA: TGTGCCAGCTCCATGAGCGGTACCTCTCGTCAGTTCTTC.

The table lists this clone with a few counts. V is TRBV13 and J is TRBJ2-2; D is ambiguous. Trimming removed 2 bases from V and 6 bases from J, with 7 bases in between. This CDR3 has 13 amino acids. Germline assignment: CDR1 PRHDT and CDR2 FYEKMQ (reference sequence). The CDR3 sequence: CASSLHGAGELFF. The CDR3 DNA is TGTGCCAGCAGCTTACATGGAGCCGGGGAGCTGTTTTTT.

This clone was observed a few times. The chain carries TRBV5-8 and TRBJ1-4; 7 bases align to TRBD1. Germline trimming cut 2 bases from V and 5 bases from J; bases unmatched to any gene: 3. CDR3 size: 14 residues. Germline V lookup: CDR1 SGHTS, CDR2 YDEGEE. In DNA, the CDR3 is TGTGCCAGCAGCTTAGGACAGGCGAATGAAAAACTGTTTTTT. Encoded protein: CASSLGQANEKLFF.

The V and J genes are TRBV7-6 and TRBJ1-1, with D perhaps matching TRBD1 (6 bases). The CDR3 runs to 15 residues. Germline CDR1 SGHVS, CDR2 FNYEAQ. Trimming left V 1 base short and J 3 bases short, with 12 bases between. CDR3 region: CASSLDAGADTEAFF. The CDR3 DNA follows: TGTGCCAGCAGCTTAGACGCGGGGGCGGACACTGAAGCTTTCTTT. The full variable domain, completed using reference TRBV7-6 and TRBJ1-1, is GAGVSQSPRYKVTKRGQDVALRCDPISGHVSLYWYRQALGQGPEFLTYFNYEAQQDKSGLPNDRFSAERPEGSISTLTIQRTEQRDSAMYRCASSLDAGADTEAFFGQGTRLTVV.

The gene calls are TRBV11-2 and TRBJ2-1, with TRBD2 matching 9 bases. The CDR3 is 18 amino acids. V trimming: 0 bases; J trimming: 6 bases; junction bases outside the gene matches: 12. Germline CDR1 and CDR2: SGHAT and FQNNGV. CDR3 bases: TGTGCCAGCAGCTTAGATCAAGGCGGGGGGGCGGCTGGCAATGAGCAGTTCTTC. Protein sequence: CASSLDQGGGAAGNEQFF.

The chain links TRBV10-3 to TRBJ1-5; D not resolved. CDR1 ENHRY and CDR2 SYGVKD come from the germline V gene. The germline V and J ends were trimmed by 3 bases and 2 bases, with 11 bases remaining between them. The CDR3 totals 15 residues. Here the CDR3 DNA reads TGTGCCATCAGTGAAACGGGGTTCGGCAATCAGCCCCAGCATTTT. Protein sequence: CAISETGFGNQPQHF.

CDR3 in amino acids: CASSWDRRGTYEQYF. The CDR3 coding sequence is TGTGCCAGCAGCTGGGACAGGAGGGGAACCTACGAGCAGTACTTC. V usage is TRBV5-4 and J usage is TRBJ2-7; TRBD1 matches at 8 bases. Germline V gives CDR1 SGHNT, CDR2 YYREEE (reference sequence). V gave up 3 bases and J gave up 2 bases; unmatched junction bases: 7. This CDR3 region has 15 residues.

The chain links TRBV2 to TRBJ1-2, with 7 nucleotides matching TRBD1. The CDR3 is 13 residues long. J was trimmed by 4 bases and V by 6 bases; bases with no gene match: 5. Germline V CDR1 and CDR2: SNHLY, FYNNEI. CDR3 region: CASSDRALYGYTF. In DNA form, the CDR3 reads TGTGCCAGCAGCGACAGGGCCCTCTATGGCTACACCTTC.

The V gene is TRBV15, the J gene TRBJ2-1, with 13 bases matching TRBD2. Germline V gene sequence: CDR1 LNHNV, CDR2 YYDKDF (reference sequence). The CDR3 is made up of 15 amino acids. Germline trimming cut 7 bases from V and 6 bases from J; bases unmatched to any gene: 6. CDR3: CATTQGLAGSNEQFF. CDR3 sequence (DNA): TGTGCCACCACCCAGGGACTAGCGGGAAGCAATGAGCAGTTCTTC.

The V gene is TRBV9, the J gene TRBJ2-2, with D unresolved. CDR1 SGDLS and CDR2 YYNGEE come from the germline V gene. The CDR3 loop spans 14 amino acids. V was cut by 4 bases and J by 5 bases, with 12 bases left in between. CDR3 nucleotide sequence: TGTGCCAGCAGCAGCCCATTTGTAACCGGGGAGCTGTTTTTT. This sequence encodes CASSSPFVTGELFF.

This clone appeared a single time. The V and J genes are TRBV11-2 and TRBJ2-7, with D unclear. This CDR3 has 11 amino acids. CDR1 is SGHAT and CDR2 is FQNNGV in the germline V gene. Trimming shortened V by 5 bases and J by 3 bases, and 5 bases separated the two germline ends. In DNA form, the CDR3 reads TGTGCCAGCAGCGTGAGCTACGAGCAGTACTTC. Protein product: CASSVSYEQYF.

The chain joins TRBV20-1 to TRBJ2-7; unclear D gene. Trimming removed 3 bases from V and 4 bases from J, with 7 bases in between. The CDR3 totals 11 residues. Germline assignment: CDR1 DFQATT and CDR2 SNEGSKA (reference sequence). CDR3 sequence reads: CSASSTYEQYF. The CDR3 DNA is TGCAGTGCTAGTAGCACTTACGAGCAGTACTTC.

This clone was counted only a few times. The chain couples TRBV19 to TRBJ2-7, with 9 bases matching TRBD1. Looked up from germline, CDR1 is LNHDA and CDR2 is SQIVND (reference sequence). Unmatched junction bases numbered 16, after V lost 6 bases and J lost 1 base. The CDR3 contains 18 residues. The CDR3 DNA follows: TGTGCCAGTAGCCCCCTCCCCTCGGCCGGGACAGGGTCCTACGAGCAGTACTTC. It encodes CASSPLPSAGTGSYEQYF. Based on the CDR3 plus reference TRBV19 and TRBJ2-7, the full variable domain is DGGITQSPKYLFRKEGQNVTLSCEQNLNHDAMYWYRQDPGQGLRLIYYSQIVNDFQKGDIAEGYSVSREKKESFPLTVTSAQKNPTAFYLCASSPLPSAGTGSYEQYFGPGTRLTVT.

The chain uses TRBV7-9 and TRBJ1-5; tentatively, D is TRBD1 (6 bases). Trimming left V 11 bases short and J 7 bases short, with 15 bases between. Germline values: CDR1 SEHNR, CDR2 FQNEAQ (reference sequence). The CDR3 loop spans 12 amino acids. The CDR3 sequence: CASQGVEQPQHF. The CDR3 nucleotides are TGTGCCTCACAGGGTGTGGAACAGCCCCAGCATTTT. Full variable domain (missing parts from reference TRBV7-9 and TRBJ1-5): DTGVSQNPRHKITKRGQNVTFRCDPISEHNRLYWYRQTLGQGPEFLTYFQNEAQLEKSRLLSDRFSAERPKGSFSTLEIQRTEQGDSAMYLCASQGVEQPQHFGDGTRLSIL.

The chain couples TRBV10-2 to TRBJ2-3, with TRBD2 matching 10 bases. Losses at the gene ends were 4 bases for V and 2 bases for J; bases not matched to a gene: 9. In germline, CDR1 is WSHSY, CDR2 SAAADI. The CDR3 contains 17 residues. This CDR3 reads CASSALRAGGHTDTQYF. The CDR3 bases are TGCGCCAGCAGTGCCTTGAGAGCGGGGGGGCACACAGATACGCAGTATTTT.

The rearrangement links TRBV5-1 to TRBJ1-4; the D gene is possibly TRBD1 (6 bases). The CDR3 runs to 14 residues. V was clipped by 4 bases and J by 4 bases, with 11 bases between them. Germline V gives CDR1 SGHRS, CDR2 YFSETQ. The CDR3 reads CASSLRTDNEKLFF. The CDR3 DNA sequence: TGCGCCAGCAGCCTCAGGACAGATAATGAAAAACTGTTTTTT.

The chain combines TRBV5-1 with TRBJ2-3; possible D gene TRBD2, 6 bases. CDR1 SGHRS and CDR2 YFSETQ come from the germline V gene. The CDR3 totals 17 residues. V lost 3 bases, J lost 9 bases, and 26 bases lay in between. In DNA form, the CDR3 reads TGCGCCAGCAGCTGGGCGGGACTTGACAACCCAAGGGAGACGCAGTATTTT. Protein product: CASSWAGLDNPRETQYF.